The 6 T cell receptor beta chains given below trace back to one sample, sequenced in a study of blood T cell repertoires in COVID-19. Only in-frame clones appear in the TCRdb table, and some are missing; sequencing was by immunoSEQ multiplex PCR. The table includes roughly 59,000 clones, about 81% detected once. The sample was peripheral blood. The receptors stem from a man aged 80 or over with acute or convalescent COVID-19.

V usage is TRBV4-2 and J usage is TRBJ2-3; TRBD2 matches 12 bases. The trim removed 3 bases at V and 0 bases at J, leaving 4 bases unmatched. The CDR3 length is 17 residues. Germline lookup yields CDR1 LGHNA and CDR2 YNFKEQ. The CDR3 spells CASSHIGLAGSTDTQYF. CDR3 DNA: TGTGCCAGCAGCCATATCGGACTAGCGGGAAGCACAGATACGCAGTATTTT.

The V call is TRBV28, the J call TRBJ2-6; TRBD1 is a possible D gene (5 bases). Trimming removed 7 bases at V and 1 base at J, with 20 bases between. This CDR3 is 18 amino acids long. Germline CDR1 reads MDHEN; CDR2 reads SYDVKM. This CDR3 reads CASTPVDWGRSGANVLTF. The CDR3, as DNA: TGTGCCAGCACCCCCGTCGATTGGGGCAGGTCTGGGGCCAACGTCCTGACTTTC.

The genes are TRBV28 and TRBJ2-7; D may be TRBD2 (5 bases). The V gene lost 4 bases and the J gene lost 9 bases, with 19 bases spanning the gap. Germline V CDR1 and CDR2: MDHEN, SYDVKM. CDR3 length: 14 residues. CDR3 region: CASSSPGSKGWQYF. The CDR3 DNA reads TGTGCCAGCAGTTCCCCGGGATCTAAAGGATGGCAGTACTTC.

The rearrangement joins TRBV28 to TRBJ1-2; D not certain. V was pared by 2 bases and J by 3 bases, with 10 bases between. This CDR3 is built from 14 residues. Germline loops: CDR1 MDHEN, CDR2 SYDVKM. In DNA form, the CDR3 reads TGTGCCAGCAGTTTAGCGGGTATCGACTATGGCTACACCTTC. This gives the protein CASSLAGIDYGYTF.

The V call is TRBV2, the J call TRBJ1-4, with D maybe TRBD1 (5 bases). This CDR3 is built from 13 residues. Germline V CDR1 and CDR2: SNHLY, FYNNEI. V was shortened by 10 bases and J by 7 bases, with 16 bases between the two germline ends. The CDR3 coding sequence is TGTGCCACCAGGAGAGGGGAGGGTGAAAAACTGTTTTTT. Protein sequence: CATRRGEGEKLFF.

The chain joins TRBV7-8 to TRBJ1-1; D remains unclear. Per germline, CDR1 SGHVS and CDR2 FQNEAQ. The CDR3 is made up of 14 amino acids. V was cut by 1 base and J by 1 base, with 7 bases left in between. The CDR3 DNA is TGTGCCAGCAGCTTAGTAAGCCCGAACACTGAAGCTTTCTTT. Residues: CASSLVSPNTEAFF.